This TCR beta chain was sequenced during a study of shared clonotypes between healthy human individuals. Using immunoSEQ multiplex PCR, the repertoire was profiled, and TCRdb retains in-frame clones only, with some absent. Of roughly 1,500,000 clones listed, 98% are singletons. General observations from the study: Naive CD4 clonotype sharing across a handful of donors was 4.5% to 6%. Across subsets, estimated richness was generally greater for naive than for memory populations.

The CDR3 consists of 13 residues. The V and J ends lost 1 base and 8 bases respectively, with 11 bases between them. Germline V gene sequence: CDR1 MDHEN, CDR2 SYDVKM. Comment on this clone: Its target is unknown.

The sample was naive CD4+ T cells sorted from blood. Subset reported: CD45RA+ positively selected. The sequence was collected from a man younger than 40 in good health. The chain carries TRBV28 and TRBJ1-2; D is ambiguous. The CDR3 protein is CASSLYASNGYTF. CDR3 DNA sequence: TGTGCCAGCAGTTTATACGCCTCGAACGGCTACACCTTC.